Listed here is a single T cell receptor beta chain. These data come from a study of blood T cell repertoires in COVID-19. The CDR3 length is 16 residues. Trimming at V came to 6 bases and at J to 5 bases, leaving 7 bases not matched to a gene. Germline V gene sequence: CDR1 MNHEY, CDR2 SMNVEV (reference sequence). Generated by immunoSEQ multiplex PCR, the TCRdb table keeps only in-frame clones and is missing some. The data hold some 96,000 clones, with approximately 86% observed a single time. The receptor was derived from a man of 80 years or more with acute or convalescent COVID-19. What was sequenced was peripheral blood. The rearrangement uses TRBV27 and TRBJ2-1, with 13 nucleotides matching TRBD2. DNA of the CDR3: TGTGCCAGCAGCAAGACTAGCGGGAGGCCGAACAATGAGCAGTTCTTC. Amino acid sequence: CASSKTSGRPNNEQFF.